Below are 13 T cell receptor beta chains sequenced from a single sample in a study of T cells expressing NK-cell markers. After re-calling the 5' RACE reads, TCRdb lists one entry per CDR3 protein, DNA absent. Recorded for this sample: 500,000 to 600,000 distinct CDR3 sequences. Sequenced material: blood T cells: a sorted CD56 or NKG2C T cell subset, CD4+ or CD8+ T cells, or bulk PBMC T cells (not recorded which). The receptors shown here come from a man between 18 and 29 years old in good health.

The chain combines TRBV12-3 or TRBV12-4 with TRBJ2-3; TCRdb outputs TRBD1, but without DNA this stays unchecked. This CDR3 spans 15 amino acids. The chain's CDR3 is CASSRTGGFTDTQYF.

The V call is TRBV25-1, the J call TRBJ1-1; TCRdb's D call, TRBD1, is unchecked because there is no DNA. Germline-derived CDR1 and CDR2 are MGHDK and SYGVNS. The CDR3 spans 14 residues. The CDR3 reads CASRTGGEGSEAFF. Variable domain in full (rest from reference TRBV25-1 and TRBJ1-1): EADIYQTPRYLVIGTGKKITLECSQTMGHDKMYWYQQDPGMELHLIHYSYGVNSTEKGDLSSESTVSRIRTEHFPLTLESARPSHTSQYLCASRTGGEGSEAFFGQGTRLTVV.

The rearrangement links TRBV11-2 to TRBJ2-1; absent DNA, TCRdb's TRBD2 call cannot be checked. This CDR3 comprises 15 residues. Germline V gene data show CDR1 as SGHAT and CDR2 as FQNNGV. CDR3 amino acids: CASSVGEGGKNEQFF.

J is TRBJ2-1 and V is TRBV7-8; the TRBD1 assignment by TCRdb is unverifiable without DNA. The CDR3 loop spans 17 amino acids. Germline values: CDR1 SGHVS, CDR2 FQNEAQ. CDR3 protein: CASSLFRIAEQGNEQFF.

The chain recombines TRBV12-3 or TRBV12-4 with TRBJ2-5; TCRdb gives TRBD2 as the D gene, but with no DNA this cannot be confirmed. This CDR3 has 14 residues. CDR3 amino acids: CASTGLAGGETQYF.

The chain couples TRBV24-1 to TRBJ2-3; checking the TCRdb D call of TRBD2 is not possible without DNA. The CDR3 is 17 residues long. CDR1 is KGHDR and CDR2 is SFDVKD in the germline V gene. This CDR3 is CATSDSRTSGRTDTQYF.

The genes are TRBV20-1 and TRBJ2-2; lacking DNA, the TRBD2 call made by TCRdb goes unchecked. Germline assignment: CDR1 DFQATT and CDR2 SNEGSKA (reference sequence). The CDR3 spans 14 residues. CDR3 region: CSAPTSLSSGELFF.

The chain recombines TRBV24-1 with TRBJ2-1; TCRdb returns TRBD1, unconfirmable since there is no DNA. Germline loops: CDR1 KGHDR, CDR2 SFDVKD. The CDR3 length is 11 residues. CDR3: CATGRFNEQFF.

The chain combines TRBV12-3 or TRBV12-4 with TRBJ2-5; the TCRdb call, TRBD2, lacks DNA for checking. This CDR3 contains 13 residues. This chain's CDR3 is CASRGLPEETQYF.

J is TRBJ2-1 and V is TRBV20-1; TCRdb reports TRBD1, a call that lacks DNA to check it against. The CDR3 has 11 amino acids. CDR1 and CDR2 (germline): DFQATT, SNEGSKA (reference sequence). The CDR3 reads CRDRDCNEQFF.

The chain combines TRBV10-3 with TRBJ2-1; no DNA is available, so the TRBD1 call from TCRdb remains unchecked. Germline V CDR1 and CDR2: ENHRY, SYGVKD. This CDR3 has 16 amino acids. CDR3 region: CAIRMGDRVFNNEQFF.

The chain uses TRBV24-1 and TRBJ2-2; TCRdb indicates TRBD1, and absent DNA this call remains unverified. The V gene's germline CDR1 is KGHDR and CDR2 SFDVKD. There are 14 residues in the CDR3. The CDR3 sequence is CATKGRLDTGELFF.

The V call is TRBV11-2, the J call TRBJ1-2. Germline CDR1 reads SGHAT; CDR2 reads FQNNGV. The CDR3 runs to 13 residues. Here the CDR3 reads CASSPTGNYGYTF.